Shown below are 32 T cell receptor beta chains from a single sample sequenced in a study of cytomegalovirus exposure and HLA in healthy donors. Clones were sequenced by immunoSEQ multiplex PCR, and TCRdb holds only the in-frame ones, with some missing. This table has about 240,000 clones, 75% to 90% appearing once. The sample taken for sequencing was PBMCs. The origin of the receptors is a woman between 25 and 40 years old in good health and CMV-seropositive.

This chain joins TRBV10-2 and TRBJ2-7; TRBD2 matches 8 bases. Germline V gene data show CDR1 as WSHSY and CDR2 as SAAADI. This CDR3 spans 16 amino acids. This chain's CDR3 is CATGGNGTVAGREQYF. For the CDR3, the DNA is TGCGCGACGGGGGGGAATGGCACGGTAGCGGGACGCGAGCAGTACTTC.

The rearrangement uses TRBV19 and TRBJ2-1; 11 bases match TRBD2. Trimming removed 5 bases from V and 2 bases from J; junction bases left unmatched: 2. Germline CDR1 LNHDA, CDR2 SQIVND (reference sequence). CDR3 length: 15 amino acids. Here the CDR3 reads CASSATSGTYNEQFF. Written as DNA, the CDR3 is TGTGCCAGTAGTGCGACTAGCGGGACCTACAATGAGCAGTTCTTC.

Points on this clone: Germline and junction disagree at one end, which may indicate a read error. V and J are TRBV7-7 and TRBJ2-1; D remains unclear. The length of the CDR3 is 14 residues. CDR1 is SSHAT and CDR2 is FNYEAQ in the germline V gene (reference sequence). CDR3 region: CASSSLQDYNEQFF. The DNA for the CDR3 is TGTGCTAGCAGCTCCCTCCAGGACTACAATGAGCAGTTCTTC.

The J gene is TRBJ2-3, the V gene TRBV15, with 9 nucleotides matching TRBD1. Germline V gives CDR1 LNHNV, CDR2 YYDKDF (reference sequence). J gave up 2 bases and V 10 bases, and 16 bases lay outside the gene matches. This CDR3 spans 17 amino acids. The CDR3 region has the DNA TGTGCCATCAACTCCGGGACAGGGAGGCCCTACACAGATACGCAGTATTTT. Protein sequence: CAINSGTGRPYTDTQYF.

This chain joins TRBV7-9 and TRBJ2-1; 8 bases agree with TRBD1. V shed 5 bases, J shed 6 bases, and the junction held 6 bases outside the gene matches. The germline V gene has CDR1 SEHNR and CDR2 FQNEAQ (reference sequence). There are 14 residues in the CDR3. CDR3 protein: CASSAGQGLNEQFF. The CDR3 DNA is TGTGCCAGCAGCGCCGGACAGGGACTCAATGAGCAGTTCTTC.

This rearrangement joins TRBV19 to TRBJ2-7, with TRBD2 as a possible D gene (6 bases). Trimming cost V 5 bases and J 6 bases, with 20 bases left between them. Germline CDR1 and CDR2: LNHDA and SQIVND (reference sequence). This CDR3 contains 15 residues. Written as DNA, the CDR3 is TGTGCCAGTAGTCCAGGCATGGGGCTAGCGTTCGAGCAGTACTTC. Translating it yields CASSPGMGLAFEQYF.

This clone showed up just a few times. The rearrangement joins TRBV13 to TRBJ2-3, with D possibly matching TRBD2 (6 bases). The V end was cut by 3 bases, the J end by 2 bases, with 21 bases between. The CDR3 length is 18 residues. CDR1 and CDR2 (germline): PRHDT, FYEKMQ (reference sequence). The CDR3 DNA reads as TGTGCCAGCAGCTTTTTTCGGGGGACGGGTCATTTCACAGATACGCAGTATTTT. Amino acids: CASSFFRGTGHFTDTQYF.

The chain employs TRBV25-1 and TRBJ2-7; possible D gene TRBD2, 6 bases. The V gene's germline CDR1 is MGHDK and CDR2 SYGVNS. Between the trimmed V and J ends, which lost 1 base and 5 bases, there was a span of 9 bases. This CDR3 region has 13 residues. The CDR3 is CASSEWEAHEQYF. CDR3 coding DNA: TGTGCCAGCAGTGAATGGGAGGCCCACGAGCAGTACTTC.

This chain joins TRBV30 and TRBJ1-1; TRBD1 might be the D (5 bases). Trimming removed 2 bases at V and 3 bases at J, with 10 bases between. Germline CDR1 reads GTSNPN; CDR2 reads SVGIG (reference sequence). The CDR3 runs to 13 residues. CDR3: CAWSRGWDTEAFF. For the CDR3, the DNA is TGTGCCTGGAGTCGGGGGTGGGACACTGAAGCTTTCTTT.

A few counts support this clone. The DNA of the CDR3 is TGCGCCAGCAACCGGGACACGGGACAAGAGACCCAGTACTTC. This codes for CASNRDTGQETQYF. The chain carries TRBV5-1 and TRBJ2-5; TRBD1 might be the D (6 bases). Trimming removed 6 bases at V and 2 bases at J, with 14 bases between. This CDR3 contains 14 residues. The germline V gene encodes CDR1 SGHRS and CDR2 YFSETQ.

This chain uses TRBV12-5 with TRBJ2-2, with 8 nucleotides matching TRBD1. The CDR3 sequence is 15 residues long. The V gene's germline CDR1 is LGHNT and CDR2 FRNRAP. Losses at the gene ends were 5 bases for V and 6 bases for J; bases not matched to a gene: 8. The CDR3 DNA reads TGTGCTAGTGGTCCAGGGGGCTCTGGTGCCGGGGAGCTGTTTTTT. As protein: CASGPGGSGAGELFF.

This chain connects TRBV30 to TRBJ2-7, with 12 bases matching TRBD1. The ends lost 8 bases at V and 6 bases at J; junction bases unmatched: 8. The CDR3 covers 13 residues. The germline V gene has CDR1 GTSNPN and CDR2 SVGIG (reference sequence). The CDR3 DNA reads as TGTGCCGGGACAGGGGGCCTCGAGGGCGAGCAGTACTTC. It yields the protein CAGTGGLEGEQYF. The entire variable domain, with the rest obtained from reference TRBV30 and TRBJ2-7, is as follows: SQTIHQWPATLVQPVGSPLSLECTVEGTSNPNLYWYRQAAGRGLQLLFYSVGIGQISSEVPQNLSASRPQDRQFILSSKKLLLSDSGFYLCAGTGGLEGEQYFGPGTRLTVT.

This rearrangement joins TRBV5-4 to TRBJ2-1; D may be TRBD1 (5 bases). From germline, CDR1 is SGHNT and CDR2 YYREEE (reference sequence). This CDR3 has 16 residues. Trimming removed 0 bases at V and 0 bases at J, with 10 bases between. The CDR3 bases are TGTGCCAGCAGCTTGGCCCGACAGCCCTCCTACAATGAGCAGTTCTTC. Its protein product is CASSLARQPSYNEQFF.

This chain joins TRBV5-1 and TRBJ1-5, with D possibly TRBD1 on 5 matching bases. The CDR3 totals 13 residues. From germline, CDR1 is SGHRS and CDR2 YFSETQ. The V gene lost 2 bases and the J gene lost 5 bases, with 8 bases spanning the gap. Written as DNA, the CDR3 is TGCGCCAGCAGCTTTCAAGGGGATCAGCCCCAGCATTTT. Encoded protein: CASSFQGDQPQHF.

The J gene is TRBJ2-7, the V gene TRBV5-4; D remains ambiguous. V dropped 5 bases and J dropped 1 base, with 10 bases sitting between them. Germline loops: CDR1 SGHNT, CDR2 YYREEE (reference sequence). There are 13 residues in the CDR3. The CDR3 coding sequence is TGTGCCAGCAGGTACATCAATTCCTACGAGCAGTACTTC. Translation gives CASRYINSYEQYF.

This chain connects TRBV7-8 to TRBJ1-5; TRBD1 aligns across 8 bases. Germline V gene sequence: CDR1 SGHVS, CDR2 FQNEAQ. Unmatched junction bases numbered 8, after V lost 6 bases and J lost 4 bases. This CDR3 contains 15 residues. For the CDR3, the DNA is TGTGCCAGCAGATTGGCAGGGGGCCGGAATCAGCCCCAGCATTTT. It codes for CASRLAGGRNQPQHF.

The chain joins TRBV19 to TRBJ2-5; 8 bases are a match to TRBD1. In germline, CDR1 is LNHDA, CDR2 SQIVND (reference sequence). CDR3 length equals 16 residues. V trimming: 4 bases; J trimming: 2 bases; junction bases outside the gene matches: 9. The CDR3 loop reads CASSKRTGLTQETQYF. The CDR3 DNA follows: TGTGCCAGTAGTAAACGGACAGGGCTGACTCAAGAGACCCAGTACTTC.

V is TRBV6-1 and J is TRBJ1-5; D uncertain. CDR1 is MNHNS and CDR2 is SASEGT in the germline V gene. The CDR3 runs to 14 residues. Deletions cut 4 bases from V and 9 bases from J, with 16 bases between. The CDR3 nucleotides are TGTGCCAGCAGTGTAGCCCTAGACCGGCCGCCCCAGCATTTT. Its translation is CASSVALDRPPQHF.

This chain connects TRBV5-5 to TRBJ2-3; tentatively, D is TRBD2 (6 bases). Per the germline V gene, CDR1 is SGHKS and CDR2 is YYEKEE (reference sequence). CDR3 length equals 14 residues. The germline V and J ends were trimmed by 2 bases and 3 bases, with 10 bases remaining between them. The CDR3 sequence is CASSFTGVTDTQYF. The CDR3 DNA follows: TGTGCCAGCAGCTTCACGGGAGTAACAGATACGCAGTATTTT. Drawing the rest from reference TRBV5-5 and TRBJ2-3, the complete variable domain is DAGVTQSPTHLIKTRGQQVTLRCSPISGHKSVSWYQQVLGQGPQFIFQYYEKEERGRGNFPDRFSARQFPNYSSELNVNALLLGDSALYLCASSFTGVTDTQYFGPGTRLTVL.

The chain employs TRBV7-6 and TRBJ2-7, with a possible D match to TRBD2 (6 bases). The CDR3 length is 13 residues. V dropped 4 bases and J dropped 4 bases, with 11 bases sitting between them. Germline loops: CDR1 SGHVS, CDR2 FNYEAQ. In nucleotides, the CDR3 is TGTGCCAGCAGCTCTCCCGCGGGGTACGAGCAGTACTTC. Its translation: CASSSPAGYEQYF.

The genes are TRBV19 and TRBJ1-1; D gene unclear. CDR1 is LNHDA and CDR2 is SQIVND in the germline V gene (reference sequence). V lost 0 bases, J lost 1 base, and 9 bases lay in between. The length of the CDR3 is 15 residues. The CDR3 bases are TGTGCCAGTAGTATAGATCCCTTCCCGAACACTGAAGCTTTCTTT. Its translation: CASSIDPFPNTEAFF.

The chain recombines TRBV9 with TRBJ1-2; D might be TRBD1 (6 bases). Germline CDR1 and CDR2: SGDLS and YYNGEE. The CDR3 is 13 amino acids. V was cut by 5 bases and J by 6 bases, with 14 bases left in between. This CDR3 is CASSRGAMDGYTF. DNA for the CDR3: TGTGCCAGCAGTCGGGGGGCAATGGATGGCTACACCTTC.

The gene calls are TRBV29-1 and TRBJ1-1; TRBD1 agrees at 7 bases. V gave up 7 bases and J gave up 4 bases; unmatched junction bases: 9. The CDR3 extends over 13 amino acids. Germline CDR1 SQVTM, CDR2 ANQGSEA. This CDR3 reads CSGTTGFGTEAFF. The CDR3 DNA follows: TGCAGCGGGACGACAGGGTTTGGCACTGAAGCTTTCTTT.

The chain joins TRBV5-1 to TRBJ1-1; D uncertain. The CDR3 contains 14 residues. From germline, CDR1 is SGHRS and CDR2 YFSETQ. V lost 4 bases and J 3 bases, leaving 13 bases between the germline ends. CDR3 region: CASSPRGSDTEAFF. The CDR3 coding sequence is TGCGCCAGCAGCCCCCGAGGGTCCGACACTGAAGCTTTCTTT.

This clone was picked up one time. J is TRBJ1-5 and V is TRBV28, with D possibly being TRBD1 (6 bases). The CDR3 contains 16 residues. Germline V gives CDR1 MDHEN, CDR2 SYDVKM. V was cut by 5 bases and J by 6 bases, with 20 bases left in between. This CDR3 is CASSPQGPGTGQPQHF. CDR3 bases: TGTGCCAGCAGTCCTCAGGGGCCCGGGACCGGTCAGCCCCAGCATTTT.

This chain uses TRBV9 with TRBJ1-1; D is undetermined. Germline V gene sequence: CDR1 SGDLS, CDR2 YYNGEE. V was shortened by 1 base and J by 0 bases, with 10 bases between the two germline ends. The CDR3 has 15 amino acids. CDR3 protein: CASSVQLQMNTEAFF. The CDR3 DNA follows: TGTGCCAGCAGCGTACAACTTCAAATGAACACTGAAGCTTTCTTT.

The rearrangement joins TRBV5-1 to TRBJ2-7; D is perhaps TRBD2 (5 bases). Deletions cut 4 bases from V and 0 bases from J, with 17 bases between. CDR3 length equals 16 residues. Germline CDR1 SGHRS, CDR2 YFSETQ. CDR3 nucleotide sequence: TGCGCCAGCAGCCCGATTTTAAGCGGCAGCTCCTACGAGCAGTACTTC. This codes for CASSPILSGSSYEQYF.

A note on this clone: Different DNA sequences within this sample yield the same CDR3. The chain uses TRBV5-1 and TRBJ2-1; unclear D gene. The germline V and J ends were trimmed by 1 base and 0 bases, with 8 bases remaining between them. The germline V gene has CDR1 SGHRS and CDR2 YFSETQ. CDR3 length equals 15 residues. CDR3 loop: CASSLTVSSYNEQFF. In nucleotides, the CDR3 is TGCGCCAGCAGCTTGACGGTGAGCTCCTACAATGAGCAGTTCTTC.

As concerns this clone: This CDR3 is also generated by other DNA sequences in the sample. The chain combines TRBV9 with TRBJ1-5, with D tentatively TRBD1 (6 bases). The CDR3 runs to 14 residues. V gave up 0 bases and J gave up 3 bases, with 7 bases separating them. CDR1 and CDR2 from the germline V gene are SGDLS and YYNGEE. This CDR3 reads CASSVEGDNQPQHF. The CDR3 bases are TGTGCCAGCAGCGTAGAGGGGGACAATCAGCCCCAGCATTTT.

V and J are TRBV7-3 and TRBJ2-2; 11 bases fit TRBD2. Trimming removed 3 bases from V and 3 bases from J; junction bases left unmatched: 3. This CDR3 spans 16 amino acids. Per the germline V gene, CDR1 is SGHTA and CDR2 is FQGTGA. CDR3 sequence: CASSFLAGGHTGELFF. In nucleotides, the CDR3 is TGTGCCAGCAGCTTCTTAGCGGGAGGGCACACCGGGGAGCTGTTTTTT.

The chain recombines TRBV7-7 with TRBJ2-3, with D perhaps TRBD1 (5 bases). Trimming left V 5 bases short and J 1 base short, with 13 bases between. Germline CDR1 SSHAT, CDR2 FNYEAQ (reference sequence). This CDR3 has 15 residues. The CDR3 is CASSRQPTGTDTQYF. The CDR3 DNA is TGTGCCAGCAGCCGCCAGCCGACAGGCACAGATACGCAGTATTTT.

The chain's CDR3 is CASSLFLNTEAFF. The DNA for the CDR3 is TGTGCCAGCAGCTTATTCTTGAACACTGAAGCTTTCTTT. This sequence joins TRBV7-8 and TRBJ1-1; D unresolved. Germline CDR1 and CDR2: SGHVS and FQNEAQ. V lost 2 bases and J 0 bases, leaving 4 bases between the germline ends. The CDR3 has 13 amino acids. Combining the CDR3 with reference TRBV7-8 and TRBJ1-1 gives the whole variable domain GAGVSQSPRYKVAKRGQDVALRCDPISGHVSLFWYQQALGQGPEFLTYFQNEAQLDKSGLPSDRFFAERPEGSVSTLKIQRTQQEDSAVYLCASSLFLNTEAFFGQGTRLTVV.